This T cell receptor beta chain was profiled in a study of CD8+ T cells in alopecia areata. Study results and caveats: Scalp clonality and expanded CD8+ clones among the top 100 were significantly decreased by tofacitinib.

With regard to this clone: Antigen specificity is unknown.

Germline loops: CDR1 GTSNPN, CDR2 SVGIG (reference sequence). Trimming cost V 2 bases and J 4 bases, with 20 bases left between them. There are 16 residues in the CDR3. The sequencing template was cDNA reverse transcribed from extracted RNA. The data were produced by immunoSEQ multiplex PCR, yet TCRdb's version contains in-frame clones alone and is incomplete. The data contain under 300,000 clones, 60% of them singletons. Stated treatment: oral pan-JAK inhibitor, 5-10 mg twice daily. The chain recombines TRBV30 with TRBJ1-2; D is unclear. Sample: CD4+ T cells sorted from blood, taken at week 52, from a patient treated with tofacitinib. The receptor was isolated from a human donor with alopecia areata. The DNA of the CDR3 is TGTGCCTGGAGTATTCCGTCAAACGGGCGATCCTATGGCTACACCTTC. This encodes CAWSIPSNGRSYGYTF.